This entry lists 15 T cell receptor beta chains sequenced from one sample in a study of cytomegalovirus exposure and HLA in healthy donors. PCR involved 60 Vbeta and 13 Jbeta primers. Repertoires were generated with immunoSEQ multiplex PCR, while TCRdb's copy carries only in-frame clones and drops some. In the table there are under 150,000 clones, 70% to 80% of which are singletons. The specimen sequenced was PBMCs. The receptors come from a woman between 50 and 59 years old in good health and CMV-seronegative.

The chain employs TRBV11-2 and TRBJ2-7; weak D call: TRBD2 (5 bases). Trimming pared 5 bases from V and 3 bases from J, leaving 26 bases between. The CDR3 covers 18 residues. CDR1 and CDR2 (germline): SGHAT, FQNNGV. The CDR3 here is CASSTLVGVQDILYEQYF. The CDR3 DNA reads as TGTGCCAGCAGCACCCTAGTCGGGGTTCAAGACATACTCTACGAGCAGTACTTC.

The CDR3 sequence: CASSHTAGNQPQHF. In DNA, the CDR3 is TGCGCCAGCAGCCACACGGCCGGGAATCAGCCCCAGCATTTT. V gene TRBV4-1 combines with J gene TRBJ1-5; D is undetermined. V lost 3 bases, J lost 4 bases, and 10 bases lay in between. The CDR3 spans 14 residues. Germline V gene sequence: CDR1 MGHRA, CDR2 YSYEKL.

This chain links TRBV27 with TRBJ2-4; a weak D match, TRBD1 (6 bases). V lost 6 bases, J lost 3 bases, and 24 bases lay in between. Per the germline V gene, CDR1 is MNHEY and CDR2 is SMNVEV (reference sequence). The CDR3 covers 18 residues. CDR3 sequence reads: CASRLANRVGFVKNIQYF. In DNA form, the CDR3 reads TGTGCCAGCAGACTCGCTAACAGGGTTGGTTTTGTCAAAAACATTCAGTACTTC.

This clone was recorded once. Written as DNA, the CDR3 is TGTGCCAGTAGTACGGGACAGGGGGCATCTGGCTATGGCTACACCTTC. Translation gives CASSTGQGASGYGYTF. The rearrangement joins TRBV19 to TRBJ1-2; TRBD1 agrees at 12 bases. CDR3 length equals 16 residues. The germline CDR1 and CDR2 sequences are LNHDA and SQIVND (reference sequence). The junction had 7 bases not matched to a gene; V was cut back by 4 bases and J by 4 bases.

The CDR3 spells CASSYSTGANYGYTF. DNA for the CDR3: TGTGCCAGCAGTTACTCGACAGGGGCTAACTATGGCTACACCTTC. The chain combines TRBV6-5 with TRBJ1-2; 8 nucleotides match TRBD1. The CDR3 runs 15 residues. Trimming took 0 bases from V and 0 from J; bases not matched to a gene: 0. Germline V gene lookup returns CDR1 MNHEY and CDR2 SVGAGI.

The chain has TRBV7-3 and TRBJ2-1, with D possibly TRBD2 on 5 matching bases. V lost 4 bases and J lost 5, with 15 bases in between. Germline lookup yields CDR1 SGHTA and CDR2 FQGTGA. This CDR3 is 15 amino acids long. The CDR3 loop is CASSWGTSGDNEQFF. The CDR3 nucleotides are TGTGCCAGCAGCTGGGGAACTAGTGGGGACAATGAGCAGTTCTTC.

This clone was seen a handful of times. V gene TRBV11-3 combines with J gene TRBJ2-3, with D perhaps matching TRBD2 (5 bases). Trimming removed 1 base from V and 1 base from J, with 18 bases in between. The CDR3 extends over 18 amino acids. Per the germline V gene, CDR1 is SGHNT and CDR2 is YENEEA. The CDR3 nucleotides are TGTGCCAGCAGCTTAGGCCTCACCAGCTCGAGGGGCACAGATACGCAGTATTTT. It encodes CASSLGLTSSRGTDTQYF.

The chain has TRBV5-1 and TRBJ2-7, with D perhaps matching TRBD1 (5 bases). The CDR3 sequence is 15 residues long. Trimming took 2 bases from V and 0 from J, leaving 12 bases between them. CDR1 and CDR2 from the germline V gene are SGHRS and YFSETQ. This CDR3 is CASSFLTDPSYEQYF. For the CDR3, the DNA is TGCGCCAGCAGCTTCCTGACAGACCCCTCCTACGAGCAGTACTTC.

This clone was observed a few times. This chain uses TRBV27 with TRBJ2-3; TRBD2 is a possible D gene (5 bases). The CDR3 spans 15 residues. Germline V lookup: CDR1 MNHEY, CDR2 SMNVEV (reference sequence). V was shortened by 2 bases and J by 2 bases, with 11 bases between the two germline ends. The CDR3 region has the DNA TGTGCCAGCAGTTTAGAGGGTCGAGACACAGATACGCAGTATTTT. This encodes CASSLEGRDTDTQYF.

V usage is TRBV23-1 and J usage is TRBJ2-2; D may be TRBD1 (6 bases). TRBV23-1 counts as an open reading frame of uncertain function. The CDR3 is 14 amino acids. V dropped 1 base and J dropped 10 bases, with 13 bases sitting between them. The DNA for the CDR3 is TGCGCCAGCAGTCAATTGGGGACATCCGTGGAGCTGTTTTTT. Amino acid sequence: CASSQLGTSVELFF.

Only one count was recorded for this clone. The V and J genes are TRBV28 and TRBJ2-5, with 8 bases that match TRBD2. Looked up from germline, CDR1 is MDHEN and CDR2 is SYDVKM. This CDR3 contains 15 residues. Germline trimming cut 3 bases from V and 1 base from J; bases unmatched to any gene: 4. CDR3 residues: CASSFSGALQETQYF. The CDR3 nucleotides read TGTGCCAGCAGTTTTAGCGGGGCCCTCCAAGAGACCCAGTACTTC.

This clone was counted between two and nine times. The chain has TRBV7-2 and TRBJ1-4; 8 bases are shared with TRBD1. CDR3 size: 16 residues. Trimming removed 0 bases from V and 5 bases from J; junction bases left unmatched: 5. The germline V gene encodes CDR1 SGHTA and CDR2 FQGNSA. CDR3 loop: CASSLAGTGGNEKLFF. In DNA form, the CDR3 reads TGTGCCAGCAGCTTAGCGGGGACAGGTGGGAATGAAAAACTGTTTTTT.

This clone came up a few times. This specimen includes other DNA sequences encoding the same CDR3. This chain connects TRBV6-1 to TRBJ2-7, with 9 bases aligning to TRBD1. The CDR3 is 12 residues long. Germline assignment: CDR1 MNHNS and CDR2 SASEGT. V lost 6 bases, J lost 3 bases, and 0 bases stayed unmatched. CDR3 in DNA: TGTGCCAGCAGGGACAGGGGCTACGAGCAGTACTTC. Translating gives CASRDRGYEQYF.

In nucleotides, the CDR3 is TGTGCCAGCAGTTCTACAGGGAACTCCTACGAGCAGTACTTC. It encodes CASSSTGNSYEQYF. The chain couples TRBV6-1 to TRBJ2-7; TRBD1 is a possible D gene (6 bases). This CDR3 is 14 amino acids long. CDR1 and CDR2 from the germline V gene are MNHNS and SASEGT. V dropped 5 bases and J dropped 0 bases, with 11 bases sitting between them.

The J gene is TRBJ2-7, the V gene TRBV10-2; 7 nucleotides line up with TRBD1. V dropped 8 bases and J dropped 2; count of bases not matched to a gene: 9. This CDR3 has 14 amino acids. Germline V CDR1 and CDR2: WSHSY, SAAADI. DNA for the CDR3: TGCGCCAGCTTTGGCCGGGACAGCACCTACGAGCAGTACTTC. Amino acid sequence: CASFGRDSTYEQYF.